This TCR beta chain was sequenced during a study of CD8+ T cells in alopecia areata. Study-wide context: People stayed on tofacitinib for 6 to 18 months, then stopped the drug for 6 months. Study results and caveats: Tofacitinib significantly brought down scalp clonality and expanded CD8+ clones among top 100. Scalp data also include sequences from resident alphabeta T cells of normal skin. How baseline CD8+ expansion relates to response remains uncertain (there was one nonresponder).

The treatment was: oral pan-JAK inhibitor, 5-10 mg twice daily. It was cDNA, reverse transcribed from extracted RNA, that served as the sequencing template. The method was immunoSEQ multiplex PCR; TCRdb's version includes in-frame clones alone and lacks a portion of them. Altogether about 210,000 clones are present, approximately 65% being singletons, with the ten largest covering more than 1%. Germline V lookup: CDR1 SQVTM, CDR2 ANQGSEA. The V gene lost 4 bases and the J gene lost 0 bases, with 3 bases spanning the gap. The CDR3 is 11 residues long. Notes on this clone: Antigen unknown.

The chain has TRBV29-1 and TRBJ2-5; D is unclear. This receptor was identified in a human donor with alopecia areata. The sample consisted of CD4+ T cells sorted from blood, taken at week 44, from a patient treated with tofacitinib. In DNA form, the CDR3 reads TGCAGCGTTGGGAACCAAGAGACCCAGTACTTC. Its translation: CSVGNQETQYF.